Listed here are 25 T cell receptor beta chains from one sample, sequenced in a study of glioma-infiltrating T cells. Amplification of TCR alpha and beta CDR3 regions from RNA used iRepertoire nested multiplex PCR. From the multiplex PCR reads, TCRdb called clonotypes with MiXCR, one entry per CDR3 protein. Of about 400,000 distinct CDR3 sequences in the sample, 41% are singletons; the top ten hold 12%. The sample consisted of glioma tissue, nonneoplastic brain tissue, or PBMCs (not recorded which). Source of these receptors: a human donor with low-grade glioma or glioblastoma, undergoing nonglioma brain surgery, or in good health (not recorded which).

V and J are TRBV7-2 and TRBJ1-5; a weak D match, TRBD1 (5 bases). This CDR3 is built from 15 residues. Per the germline V gene, CDR1 is SGHTA and CDR2 is FQGNSA. V gave up 1 base and J gave up 1 base, with 8 bases separating them. Written as DNA, the CDR3 is TGTGCCAGCAGCTTAGGTGGGGACAGCAATCAGCCCCAGCATTTT. Its protein is CASSLGGDSNQPQHF.

This clonotype was found once. This may be a read error, as it is one base from a much larger clone. The chain recombines TRBV27 with TRBJ1-2, with 8 bases fitting TRBD1. Trimming took 3 bases from V and 6 from J; bases not matched to a gene: 9. This CDR3 has 15 residues. CDR1 is MNHEY and CDR2 is SMNVEV in the germline V gene (reference sequence). CDR3 residues: CASSLDRVSVDGYTF. The CDR3 DNA reads TGTGCCAGCAGTTTGGACAGGGTTTCGGTTGATGGCTACACCTTC.

By share, this clonotype ranks as medium-sized. The V gene is TRBV4-3, the J gene TRBJ1-5; D ambiguous. Trimming removed 2 bases at V and 4 bases at J, with 9 bases between. This CDR3 comprises 14 residues. Looked up from germline, CDR1 is LGHNA and CDR2 is YSLEER. CDR3 in amino acids: CASSQTTRNQPQHF. The CDR3 DNA sequence: TGCGCCAGCAGCCAAACGACGAGAAATCAGCCCCAGCATTTT.

This chain uses TRBV19 with TRBJ1-5, with D unresolved. The CDR3 runs 14 residues. Germline-derived CDR1 and CDR2 are LNHDA and SQIVND (reference sequence). Trimming removed 3 bases at V and 5 bases at J, with 11 bases between. DNA for the CDR3: TGTGCCAGTAGTATTATCCGGGTGGATCAGCCCCAGCATTTT. Residues: CASSIIRVDQPQHF.

This clonotype was recorded many times. This chain joins TRBV6-2 or TRBV6-3 and TRBJ2-7; perhaps D is TRBD1 or TRBD2 (5 bases each). With 6 bases removed from V and 5 bases from J, the gap between germline ends came to 17 bases. Germline V gene data show CDR1 as MNHEY and CDR2 as SVGEGT. The CDR3 consists of 14 residues. The CDR3 nucleotides are TGTGCCAGCAGCTCTCGGGACCCCAGGGACGAGCAGTACTTC. Protein sequence: CASSSRDPRDEQYF.

The V call is TRBV6-8, the J call TRBJ2-7; 8 bases line up with TRBD1. V shed 6 bases, J shed 7 bases, and the junction held 5 bases outside the gene matches. This CDR3 contains 12 residues. Germline lookup yields CDR1 MNHGY and CDR2 SAAAGT. CDR3 sequence: CASRWTGYEQYF. CDR3 nucleotide sequence: TGTGCCAGCAGATGGACAGGGTATGAGCAGTACTTC.

This clonotype was seen repeatedly, ten times or more. The J gene is TRBJ2-7, the V gene TRBV27; 12 nucleotides line up with TRBD2. Germline V gene lookup returns CDR1 MNHEY and CDR2 SMNVEV (reference sequence). Trimming at V came to 5 bases and at J to 5 bases, leaving 4 bases not matched to a gene. This CDR3 spans 14 amino acids. CDR3 bases: TGTGCCAGCAGTCCAGGACTAGCGGGACACGAGCAGTACTTC. Amino acids: CASSPGLAGHEQYF.

This clonotype was seen more than once but under ten times. The chain uses TRBV28 and TRBJ2-7; 8 bases are a match to TRBD1. V was pared by 2 bases and J by 5 bases, with 8 bases of the junction left unmatched. CDR3 size: 15 residues. The germline V gene encodes CDR1 MDHEN and CDR2 SYDVKM. CDR3 in DNA: TGTGCCAGCAGTTTAACCCGGACAGGGAGGCACGAGCAGTACTTC. Protein product: CASSLTRTGRHEQYF.

The V call is TRBV4-3, the J call TRBJ2-1, with D unresolved. From germline, CDR1 is LGHNA and CDR2 YSLEER. This CDR3 is 16 amino acids long. Trimming left V 0 bases short and J 0 bases short, with 9 bases between. The CDR3 region has the DNA TGCGCCAGCAGCCAAGAGTTTGTGAGCTCCTACAATGAGCAGTTCTTC. Encoded protein: CASSQEFVSSYNEQFF.

With respect to this clonotype: A much larger clone lies one base from this, so it may be a read error. J is TRBJ2-1 and V is TRBV15; 11 bases align to TRBD2. V gave up 2 bases and J gave up 6 bases; unmatched junction bases: 6. Per germline, CDR1 LNHNV and CDR2 YYDKDF (reference sequence). CDR3 length: 16 residues. CDR3 DNA: TGTGCCACCAGCAGACTGGGGACTAGCGGATTCAATGAGCAGTTCTTC. Protein sequence: CATSRLGTSGFNEQFF. The whole variable domain, remainder taken from reference TRBV15 and TRBJ2-1, is DAMVIQNPRYQVTQFGKPVTLSCSQTLNHNVMYWYQQKSSQAPKLLFHYYDKDFNNEADTPDNFQSRRPNTSFCFLDIRSPGLGDTAMYLCATSRLGTSGFNEQFFGPGTRLTVL.

Many counts were recorded for this clonotype. This CDR3 is CASSRTANTGELFF. The CDR3, as DNA: TGTGCCAGCAGCAGGACAGCGAACACCGGGGAGCTGTTTTTT. The chain employs TRBV6-1 and TRBJ2-2, with TRBD1 as a possible D gene (6 bases). The germline V gene has CDR1 MNHNS and CDR2 SASEGT. There are 14 residues in the CDR3. V dropped 6 bases and J dropped 0 bases, with 8 bases sitting between them.

This clonotype was counted between two and nine times. V usage is TRBV7-8 and J usage is TRBJ1-5, with D unresolved. The V gene lost 6 bases and the J gene lost 3 bases, with 12 bases spanning the gap. Germline CDR1 reads SGHVS; CDR2 reads FQNEAQ. The CDR3 loop spans 14 amino acids. CDR3: CASSPGRINQPQHF. The CDR3 bases are TGTGCCAGCAGTCCTGGACGGATCAATCAGCCCCAGCATTTT.

Ten or more counts support this clonotype. The chain combines TRBV28 with TRBJ1-1; the match to TRBD1 covers 8 bases. The CDR3 length is 12 residues. Looked up from germline, CDR1 is MDHEN and CDR2 is SYDVKM. The ends lost 6 bases at V and 10 bases at J; junction bases unmatched: 7. In DNA form, the CDR3 reads TGTGCCAGCAGCTCGACAGGGGCGCTAGCTTTCTTT. This codes for CASSSTGALAFF.

This chain links TRBV20-1 with TRBJ2-7; 10 nucleotides line up with TRBD2. Germline V lookup: CDR1 DFQATT, CDR2 SNEGSKA (reference sequence). This CDR3 comprises 15 residues. Unmatched junction bases numbered 10, after V lost 6 bases and J lost 2 bases. CDR3 loop: CSAGDLAGDPYEQYF. CDR3 in DNA: TGCAGTGCCGGGGACCTAGCGGGAGATCCCTACGAGCAGTACTTC.

In this sample, this clonotype turned up many times. V is TRBV6-1 and J is TRBJ1-6; D uncertain. The ends were cut back, 5 bases at V and 0 bases at J, with 8 bases in the middle. Germline CDR1 MNHNS, CDR2 SASEGT. This CDR3 is 15 amino acids long. CDR3 DNA: TGTGCCAGCAGTTCCCAGAGCTCCTATAATTCACCCCTCCACTTT. It translates to CASSSQSSYNSPLHF.

The V gene is TRBV20-1, the J gene TRBJ2-3; 7 nucleotides line up with TRBD1. V trimming: 2 bases; J trimming: 4 bases; junction bases outside the gene matches: 15. CDR1 and CDR2 (germline): DFQATT, SNEGSKA (reference sequence). CDR3 size: 17 residues. The CDR3 loop is CSARYNTGDLSADTQYF. The CDR3 DNA is TGCAGTGCTAGATACAATACAGGGGACCTTAGCGCAGATACGCAGTATTTT.

The rearrangement joins TRBV7-2 to TRBJ2-2; possible D gene TRBD2, 5 bases. Looked up from germline, CDR1 is SGHTA and CDR2 is FQGNSA. The CDR3 sequence is 16 residues long. V was pared by 5 bases and J by 2 bases, with 15 bases between. The CDR3 protein is CASSHSGLDNTGELFF. The CDR3 DNA sequence: TGTGCCAGCAGCCACTCGGGATTAGACAACACCGGGGAGCTGTTTTTT. Looking up the rest from reference TRBV7-2 and TRBJ2-2 gives the full variable domain: GAGVSQSPSNKVTEKGKDVELRCDPISGHTALYWYRQSLGQGLEFLIYFQGNSAPDKSGLPSDRFSAERTGGSVSTLTIQRTQQEDSAVYLCASSHSGLDNTGELFFGEGSRLTVL.

The chain links TRBV20-1 to TRBJ2-3; D perhaps matches TRBD1 (6 bases). The CDR3 is 11 amino acids. The ends were cut back, 3 bases at V and 6 bases at J, with 7 bases in the middle. Germline V gives CDR1 DFQATT, CDR2 SNEGSKA (reference sequence). The chain's CDR3 is CSASTGDTQYF. The CDR3 region has the DNA TGCAGTGCTAGCACAGGGGATACGCAGTATTTT.

This clonotype was recorded many times. J is TRBJ2-1 and V is TRBV28; 10 bases are a match to TRBD2. CDR1 is MDHEN and CDR2 is SYDVKM in the germline V gene. This CDR3 comprises 16 residues. V trimming: 7 bases; J trimming: 0 bases; junction bases outside the gene matches: 6. The CDR3 bases are TGTGCCAGCACCGGACTAGCGGCTAGCTCCTACAATGAGCAGTTCTTC. Residues: CASTGLAASSYNEQFF.

This clonotype was seen a single time. This rearrangement joins TRBV11-1 to TRBJ2-5; D uncertain. Germline CDR1 and CDR2: SGHAT and FQDESV (reference sequence). With 5 bases removed from V and 1 base from J, the gap between germline ends came to 8 bases. The CDR3 covers 13 residues. The CDR3 coding sequence is TGTGCCAGCAGCACACCCCTCCAAGAGACCCAGTACTTC. Translating it yields CASSTPLQETQYF.

The chain uses TRBV7-2 and TRBJ1-6; 10 bases line up with TRBD1. Germline-derived CDR1 and CDR2 are SGHTA and FQGNSA. The CDR3 runs to 16 residues. J gave up 12 bases and V 5 bases, and 13 bases lay outside the gene matches. The CDR3 is CASSPTGGASGLPLHF. The DNA of the CDR3 is TGTGCCAGCAGCCCGACAGGGGGCGCATCTGGTTTACCCCTCCACTTT.

The V gene is TRBV7-9, the J gene TRBJ2-1, with D possibly TRBD1 on 6 matching bases. The germline V gene has CDR1 SEHNR and CDR2 FQNEAQ (reference sequence). The CDR3 totals 14 residues. Between the trimmed V and J ends, which lost 4 bases and 7 bases, there was a span of 14 bases. The CDR3 DNA reads TGTGCCAGCAGCTCCCTGACAGGACAAAATGAGCAGTTCTTC. Translating it yields CASSSLTGQNEQFF.

This clonotype was observed once. This chain connects TRBV28 to TRBJ2-2; 14 bases are shared with TRBD2. This CDR3 contains 18 residues. V lost 6 bases, J lost 8 bases, and 14 bases stayed unmatched. In germline, CDR1 is MDHEN, CDR2 SYDVKM. CDR3 coding DNA: TGTGCCAGCAGCCCGCGACTAGCGGGAGGGCCGGAGATAGGGGAGCTGTTTTTT. Translation gives CASSPRLAGGPEIGELFF.

This clonotype has just a few counts. The J gene is TRBJ2-3, the V gene TRBV4-2; 7 bases are a match to TRBD2. Germline trimming cut 4 bases from V and 1 base from J; bases unmatched to any gene: 8. The CDR3 length is 16 residues. In germline, CDR1 is LGHNA, CDR2 YNFKEQ. The CDR3 spells CASSRTTTSGTDTQYF. The CDR3 nucleotides are TGTGCCAGCAGCCGCACAACAACTAGCGGCACAGATACGCAGTATTTT.

This clonotype was recorded many times. The rearrangement uses TRBV25-1 and TRBJ2-2; weak D call: TRBD1 (6 bases). Germline loops: CDR1 MGHDK, CDR2 SYGVNS. Deletions cut 9 bases from V and 2 bases from J, with 10 bases between. The CDR3 spans 13 residues. CDR3 loop: CASGQINTGELFF. Written as DNA, the CDR3 is TGTGCCAGTGGACAGATTAACACCGGGGAGCTGTTTTTT.